What follows are 8 T cell receptor beta chains derived from one specimen sequenced in a study of control samples from healthy donors and cancer patients. Profiled with immunoSEQ multiplex PCR; TCRdb holds only in-frame clones, not every one. The table has about 65,000 clones, 90% seen once. The sample comprised PBMCs. The receptors derive from a woman between 50 and 59 years old with colorectal cancer.

J is TRBJ1-1 and V is TRBV5-1, with 8 bases that match TRBD1. The CDR3 loop spans 13 amino acids. The germline CDR1 and CDR2 sequences are SGHRS and YFSETQ. Unmatched junction bases numbered 2, after V lost 4 bases and J lost 3 bases. CDR3 nucleotide sequence: TGCGCCAGCAGCCCGGGACAGGACACTGAAGCTTTCTTT. This sequence encodes CASSPGQDTEAFF.

The chain employs TRBV12-3 or TRBV12-4 and TRBJ2-7; 9 nucleotides agree with TRBD1. Trimming at V came to 6 bases and at J to 3 bases, leaving 3 bases not matched to a gene. This CDR3 has 13 residues. The CDR3 spells CASRGTGHYEQYF. The CDR3 region has the DNA TGTGCCAGCAGGGGGACAGGGCACTACGAGCAGTACTTC.

The chain joins TRBV2 to TRBJ1-1; 8 nucleotides line up with TRBD1. The J segment lost 4 bases and the V segment lost 6 bases, leaving 4 bases of the junction unmatched. The CDR3 length is 13 residues. Germline CDR1 reads SNHLY; CDR2 reads FYNNEI. The CDR3 DNA sequence: TGTGCCAGCAGCAGGGGGCTTGTCACTGAAGCTTTCTTT. Translation: CASSRGLVTEAFF.

The rearrangement links TRBV6-5 to TRBJ1-5; the D is unclear. The ends were cut back, 6 bases at V and 3 bases at J, with 12 bases in the middle. The CDR3 has 14 amino acids. Germline V gene data show CDR1 as MNHEY and CDR2 as SVGAGI. In DNA, the CDR3 is TGTGCCAGCAGACACCGGGCGACCAATCAGCCCCAGCATTTT. It specifies CASRHRATNQPQHF.

The chain combines TRBV6-1 with TRBJ2-5, with 10 bases matching TRBD2. The CDR3 runs 16 residues. Germline CDR1 and CDR2: MNHNS and SASEGT. J lost 2 bases, V lost 3 bases, and 6 bases had no gene match. The CDR3 nucleotides are TGTGCCAGCAGTGATCTAGCGGGGGCCACTCAAGAGACCCAGTACTTC. Amino acids: CASSDLAGATQETQYF.

The V call is TRBV5-1, the J call TRBJ2-5; D unclear. V was trimmed by 3 bases and J by 0 bases, leaving 0 bases between them. CDR3 length equals 11 residues. The germline gives CDR1 SGHRS, CDR2 YFSETQ. Here the CDR3 reads CASSYQETQYF. As DNA, the CDR3 is TGCGCCAGCAGCTACCAAGAGACCCAGTACTTC.

The chain carries TRBV12-3 or TRBV12-4 and TRBJ2-7; tentatively, D is TRBD1 or TRBD2 (5 bases each). Trimming left V 2 bases short and J 3 bases short, with 8 bases between. The CDR3 totals 13 residues. CDR3 coding DNA: TGTGCCAGCAGTTTATCGGGGCACTACGAGCAGTACTTC. Its protein is CASSLSGHYEQYF.

This chain's CDR3 is CASSATGGWETQYF. The CDR3 bases are TGTGCCAGCAGTGCTACAGGGGGGTGGGAGACCCAGTACTTC. The J gene is TRBJ2-5, the V gene TRBV2, with 8 bases aligning to TRBD1. With 4 bases clipped from V and 5 bases from J, the junction kept 6 bases outside the gene matches. The CDR3 sequence is 14 residues long. Germline assignment: CDR1 SNHLY and CDR2 FYNNEI.